The source of this T cell receptor beta chain is a study of blood T cell repertoires in COVID-19 (TCRdb year 2020). A note on the overall study: Samples covering the acute and convalescent phases of COVID-19 were provided by collaborators in the United States, Italy and Spain. The material from the prospective study consisted of cDNA or gDNA derived from T cells, B-cell-depleted T cells, or PBMCs. Subjects who had been exposed to COVID-19, were actively infected with it, or had recovered from it provided the deeply sampled blood TCRbeta repertoires that made up the dataset. A freely available public database, intended as a resource for researchers studying the immune response to SARS-CoV-2, is where the repertoires were released. The samples were drawn from the first 160 participants of the ongoing ImmuneRACE study and from over a thousand subjects provided by 6 global collaborators. Nearly every sample came with metadata listing a de-identified subject ID, COVID-19 status, age in years and sex. Where available, HLA class I and class II types were obtained from metadata supplied by the sample provider rather than from assay-based typing. The paper as a whole reports these results and caveats: How much clinical and demographic metadata was included differed by source and by participant, and the metadata was provided uncurated.

TCRbeta CDR3 regions were amplified from genomic DNA by means of the immunoSEQ Assay, a bias-controlled multiplex PCR. The authors' pipeline ran thus. The number of nucleated cells in each sample was estimated by amplification of reference gene primers within the assay. To quantify the absolute abundance of each unique TCRbeta CDR3 rearrangement, sequence reads were collapsed and filtered. For each sample, productive Simpson clonality was calculated as the square root of Simpson's diversity index across productive rearrangements. Not all clones reach the TCRdb copy of this immuneACCESS table, which keeps in-frame sequences only. Checked studies attribute under half of the gap to unresolved V genes and leave the rest unexplained. That table gives V, J and clone size, and the DNA gave D and trimming. A total of roughly 70,000 clones appear in this sample, 65% to 85% of them only once. The ten largest clones capture roughly 4.8% of the sample.

The CDR3, from cysteine to phenylalanine, totals 17 residues. Just the 51-base CDR3 DNA is kept, in frame starting at base 1. Each collaborating institution followed its own protocols to collect whole blood in K2EDTA tubes. Collaborator samples were shipped for TCRbeta analysis as frozen whole blood, isolated PBMCs, or DNA extracted from either sample type. Details on this clone: This clone's antigen is unknown. Per-base quality was not reported, and no clone a single base away is much larger than it.

The V gene is TRBV21-1 and the J gene is TRBJ1-2. TRBV21-1 has pseudogene status. The sample was peripheral blood. This receptor was taken from a woman aged 80 or over with active or convalescent COVID-19. The bases read TGTGCCAGCAGCAAGGGTAAGGTGGGAGTCATCCTCTATGGCTACACCTTC. Translated, this is CASSKGKVGVILYGYTF.